This T cell receptor beta chain was captured in a study of blood T cell repertoires in COVID-19. This table comes from immunoSEQ multiplex PCR, and its TCRdb copy is limited to in-frame clones, with some not included. Of approximately 180,000 clones in the sample, approximately 82% were seen once. With 4 bases removed from V and 2 bases from J, the gap between germline ends came to 16 bases. The CDR3 has 16 amino acids. Germline V gene lookup returns CDR1 SGHRS and CDR2 YFSETQ. The sample comprised PBMCs or T cells enriched from blood (not recorded which). The chain carries TRBV5-1 and TRBJ2-4; possibly TRBD2 for D (5 bases). This TCR came from a woman aged 60-70 years with acute COVID-19. CDR3 nucleotides: TGCGCCAGCAGCACTTTCGGGGTCGTGACCAAAAACATTCAGTACTTC. Amino acid sequence: CASSTFGVVTKNIQYF.